This TCR beta chain was identified in a study of T cell repertoires in cytomegalovirus infection. Turning to the study itself: Newly reported HLA-C-restricted and thoroughly characterized HLA-B-restricted CMV epitopes were employed. General study findings and limits: CMV carriers having the relevant HLA were flagged by cumulative public TCR beta family frequency.

V shed 8 bases and J shed 0 bases, with 11 bases lying between them. There are 15 residues in the CDR3. From germline, CDR1 is MNHEY and CDR2 SVGEGT. On this clonotype itself: The antigen is unknown.

One entry per CDR3 protein, called by TCRdb with MiXCR from the reads. Seen here are under 130,000 distinct CDR3 sequences, under 50% observed once, and the top ten hold roughly 70%. Sequenced here: CD8+ T cells from cultured PBMCs, sampled from culture after CMV antigen stimulation. This TCR came from a human donor in good health (CMV status not recorded). Some clones in this sample may be carry-over from other donors' samples. This chain links TRBV6-2 or TRBV6-3 with TRBJ1-6; no firm D call. The CDR3 sequence is CASGDLSSYNSPLHF. CDR3 nucleotide sequence: TGTGCCAGCGGTGACCTAAGCTCCTATAATTCACCCCTCCACTTT.